Detailed here is one T cell receptor beta chain. The antigen remains unidentified. The entry originates in a study of CD8 T cells in ankylosing spondylitis. Study results and caveats: Ankylosing spondylitis blood seemed to carry a telltale TCR beta motif made of several highly homologous variants.

CDR1 SGHVS and CDR2 FNYEAQ come from the germline V gene. J lost 4 bases, V lost 3 bases, and 7 bases had no gene match. The CDR3 length is 16 residues. By quantitative 5'-RACE with molecular barcodes, the TCR beta libraries were made. Each CDR3 protein is one row after TCRdb ran MiXCR on the 5' RACE reads. The sample lists 150,000 to 200,000 distinct CDR3 sequences; over 15% were seen once. The clonotype comes from a male donor aged 10-35 years with ankylosing spondylitis or in good health (not recorded which). The genes are TRBV7-6 and TRBJ2-3; TRBD2 matches 10 bases. The material sequenced was blood, either unsorted or a sorted T cell fraction (not recorded which). The CDR3 sequence is CASSFASGRGADTQYF. The CDR3 bases are TGTGCCAGCAGCTTCGCTAGCGGGAGAGGCGCAGATACGCAGTATTTT.